Listed below are T cell receptor beta chains from one sample, sequenced in a study of T cell responses to AZD1222 COVID-19 vaccine. The assay was immunoSEQ multiplex PCR, and TCRdb's table has in-frame clones only and misses some. The repertoire holds around 140,000 clones, about 91% seen once, with under 2% in the top ten. Sequenced here: peripheral blood, sampled 28 days after the second AZD1222 dose. The receptors here all came from an adult who received the AZD1222 COVID-19 vaccine. The CDR3 runs from the conserved cysteine through the conserved F or W. The order of the fields is clone size, V gene, D gene, J gene, CDR3 DNA, CDR3 protein. The D gene is left open where the match is weak. The size field is filled for only some rows; it gives once, few, many or a size class.

>.|TRBV14|TRBD2|TRBJ2-3
TGTGCCAGCAGCGCCCTTGGCGGGGGGGCCGAGGGCACGCAGTATTTT
CASSALGGGAEGTQYF
>.|TRBV5-1|TRBD2|TRBJ2-1
TGCGCCAGCAGCTCCACTAGCGGGGGGCCCTACAATGAGCAGTTCTTC
CASSSTSGGPYNEQFF
>.|TRBV4-3|TRBD2|TRBJ2-2
TGCGCCAGCAGCCACCCCAGCGGGAGTTTAAACACCGGGGAGCTGTTTTTT
CASSHPSGSLNTGELFF
>.|TRBV27|TRBD1|TRBJ1-6
TGTGCCAGCAGCCCTCCGACAGGGAAATCACCCCTCCACTTT
CASSPPTGKSPLHF
>.|TRBV10-2|.|TRBJ2-5
TGCGCCAGCAGTCCGGGACAACCGAAGACCCAGTACTTC
CASSPGQPKTQYF
>.|TRBV10-3|TRBD1|TRBJ2-5
TGTGCCATCAGTGATGGGACAGCTCAAGAGACCCAGTACTTC
CAISDGTAQETQYF
>.|TRBV30|.|TRBJ2-1
TGTGCCTGGGAAAAAGGGGCCGTCTACAATGAGCAGTTCTTC
CAWEKGAVYNEQFF
>.|TRBV19|.|TRBJ1-5
TGTGCCAGTAGTATCAGGGAGAATCAGCCCCAGCATTTT
CASSIRENQPQHF
>.|TRBV7-3|.|TRBJ1-5
TGTGCCAGCAGCCCCCCGGAGAGACAGCTCAATCAGCCCCAGCATTTT
CASSPPERQLNQPQHF
>.|TRBV19|.|TRBJ1-1
TGTGCCAGTAGCCCTTTGAGGAGGGTGAACACTGAAGCTTTCTTT
CASSPLRRVNTEAFF
>.|TRBV18|TRBD1|TRBJ1-2
TGTGCCAGCTCACCAGCGGGACAGGGGGTTCTCTATGGCTACACCTTC
CASSPAGQGVLYGYTF
>.|TRBV6-5|.|TRBJ1-3
TGTGCCAGCAGCCCGGGGAACTCTGGAAACACCATATATTTT
CASSPGNSGNTIYF
>.|TRBV6-5|TRBD2|TRBJ2-2
TGTGCCAGCAGCCCGGGACTAGTGAACACCGGGGAGCTGTTTTTT
CASSPGLVNTGELFF
>.|TRBV19|.|TRBJ2-3
TGTGCCAGTAGTATCCCGGGGATGGATACGCAGTATTTT
CASSIPGMDTQYF
>.|TRBV19|.|TRBJ2-1
TGTGCCAGTAGTATGGGGCAGGGGGGGGATGAGCAGTTCTTC
CASSMGQGGDEQFF
>few|TRBV6-5|.|TRBJ1-5
TGTGCCAGCGGGGCGCAGGGTTCGTTTAATCAGCCCCAGCATTTT
CASGAQGSFNQPQHF
>.|TRBV7-3|.|TRBJ1-2
TGTGCCAGCAGCTCACAGGGTACAGGCTACACCTTC
CASSSQGTGYTF
>.|TRBV28|.|TRBJ2-1
TGTGCCAGCAGTCCTGGGACCTACAATGAGCAGTTCTTC
CASSPGTYNEQFF